Below, 23 T cell receptor beta chains from the same sample are listed, as sequenced in a study of early T cells in non-severe SARS-CoV-2 infection. Each CDR3 protein is one row after TCRdb ran MiXCR on the 5' RACE reads. In the table there are about 29,000 distinct CDR3 sequences, about 4.5% of which are singletons. Material for sequencing was whole blood. The origin of the receptors is an adult who was a healthcare worker with PCR-confirmed SARS-CoV-2 infection or an uninfected control (not recorded which).

This clonotype showed up just a few times. The chain employs TRBV7-2 and TRBJ2-5; no definite D call. Germline V CDR1 and CDR2: SGHTA, FQGNSA. V lost 5 bases and J lost 2, with 12 bases in between. The CDR3 is made up of 14 amino acids. DNA of the CDR3: TGTGCCAGCAGCCCCGAGTTTGGACAAGAGACCCAGTACTTC. Translated, it gives CASSPEFGQETQYF.

This clonotype has just a few counts. The chain has TRBV18 and TRBJ1-3; TRBD1 is a possible D gene (5 bases). The V and J ends lost 3 bases and 0 bases respectively, with 12 bases between them. The CDR3 is 16 amino acids. Germline V gives CDR1 KGHSH, CDR2 LQKENI. CDR3 bases: TGTGCCAGCTCACCCCGACAGCTATACTCTGGAAACACCATATATTTT. Protein: CASSPRQLYSGNTIYF. Variable domain in full (rest from reference TRBV18 and TRBJ1-3): NAGVMQNPRHLVRRRGQEARLRCSPMKGHSHVYWYRQLPEEGLKFMVYLQKENIIDESGMPKERFSAEFPKEGPSILRIQQVVRGDSAAYFCASSPRQLYSGNTIYFGEGSWLTVV.

This clonotype occurred many times. The chain has TRBV6-6 and TRBJ1-1; D unresolved. This CDR3 has 14 residues. CDR1 and CDR2 from the germline V gene are MNHNY and SVGAGI (reference sequence). The germline V and J ends were trimmed by 7 bases and 4 bases, with 16 bases remaining between them. The CDR3 loop is CASTGNYGSTEAFF. The CDR3, as DNA: TGTGCCAGCACCGGGAATTACGGATCCACTGAAGCTTTCTTT.

This clonotype was counted at least ten times. This chain joins TRBV12-5 and TRBJ2-7, with no clear D. Germline V gene data show CDR1 as LGHNT and CDR2 as FRNRAP. CDR3 length: 11 amino acids. Trimming left V 9 bases short and J 0 bases short, with 6 bases between. The CDR3 DNA is TGTGCTAGCCGCACCTCCTACGAGCAGTACTTC. It yields the protein CASRTSYEQYF.

This clonotype is medium-sized in the sample. The J gene is TRBJ2-3, the V gene TRBV5-1; D may correspond to TRBD1 or TRBD2 (5 bases each). The V gene lost 7 bases and the J gene lost 0 bases, with 12 bases spanning the gap. This CDR3 comprises 14 residues. The germline V gene encodes CDR1 SGHRS and CDR2 YFSETQ. Here the CDR3 DNA reads TGCGCCAGCGCCGAGGGACCCAGCACAGATACGCAGTATTTT. Translating it yields CASAEGPSTDTQYF.

The chain is built from TRBV29-1 and TRBJ2-7; TRBD1 or TRBD2 may be the D gene (5 bases each). In germline, CDR1 is SQVTM, CDR2 ANQGSEA. The CDR3 is made up of 11 amino acids. V shed 4 bases and J shed 4 bases, with 8 bases lying between them. The CDR3 spells CSVVGGYEQYF. For the CDR3, the DNA is TGCAGCGTTGTTGGGGGTTACGAGCAGTACTTC.

In this sample, this clonotype turned up a few times. The chain is built from TRBV10-2 and TRBJ2-5; D is undetermined. The CDR3 consists of 13 residues. Germline V gives CDR1 WSHSY, CDR2 SAAADI. V gave up 6 bases and J gave up 2 bases, with 10 bases separating them. This CDR3 reads CASSTLSQETQYF. The CDR3 DNA reads TGCGCCAGCAGCACATTGAGTCAAGAGACCCAGTACTTC.

V and J are TRBV28 and TRBJ1-6, with D maybe TRBD1 (5 bases). Germline V gene data show CDR1 as MDHEN and CDR2 as SYDVKM. V lost 6 bases, J lost 6 bases, and 9 bases lay in between. This CDR3 spans 13 amino acids. The CDR3 is CASSRDSNSPLHF. DNA of the CDR3: TGTGCCAGCAGCCGGGACTCTAATTCACCCCTCCACTTT.

This clonotype occurred a few times. This chain joins TRBV9 and TRBJ2-7, with TRBD2 identical over 12 bases. In germline, CDR1 is SGDLS, CDR2 YYNGEE. V shed 7 bases, J shed 6 bases, and the junction held 5 bases outside the gene matches. This CDR3 has 13 amino acids. CDR3 protein: CASGLAGTSEQYF. The CDR3, as DNA: TGTGCCAGCGGACTAGCGGGAACCTCCGAGCAGTACTTC.

The chain has TRBV4-3 and TRBJ2-1, with TRBD2 matching over 10 bases. CDR1 and CDR2 from the germline V gene are LGHNA and YSLEER. Germline trimming cut 0 bases from V and 9 bases from J; bases unmatched to any gene: 17. The CDR3 runs to 19 residues. As DNA, the CDR3 is TGCGCCAGCAGCCAAGATTCCCTGTTCCTAGCGGGAGTGCCGGGTGAGCAGTTCTTC. This gives the protein CASSQDSLFLAGVPGEQFF.

This clonotype was seen repeatedly, ten times or more. The rearrangement joins TRBV18 to TRBJ2-1; TRBD2 agrees at 9 bases. The J segment lost 7 bases and the V segment lost 5 bases, leaving 15 bases of the junction unmatched. The V gene's germline CDR1 is KGHSH and CDR2 LQKENI. This CDR3 contains 17 residues. The CDR3 DNA is TGTGCCAGCTCATCCTTGGCGCTAGCGGGATATATGAATGAGCAGTTCTTC. It translates to CASSSLALAGYMNEQFF.

This clonotype was seen repeatedly, ten times or more. DNA of the CDR3: TGTGCCAGCAGAGGACTTAGGACAGGGGCCTTCTACGAGCAGTACTTC. The encoded protein is CASRGLRTGAFYEQYF. V is TRBV12-3 or TRBV12-4 and J is TRBJ2-7, with TRBD1 matching 9 bases. The CDR3 contains 16 residues. J lost 3 bases, V lost 6 bases, and 12 bases had no gene match.

This clonotype was seen a few times. The chain combines TRBV7-9 with TRBJ1-6; D remains unclear. The CDR3 is 14 amino acids. The germline V and J ends were trimmed by 7 bases and 11 bases, with 18 bases remaining between them. Germline loops: CDR1 SEHNR, CDR2 FQNEAQ (reference sequence). The CDR3 sequence is CASTPSQLEPPLHF. The CDR3 region has the DNA TGTGCCAGCACCCCATCCCAGCTTGAACCACCCCTCCACTTT. The full variable domain, completed using reference TRBV7-9 and TRBJ1-6, is DTGVSQNPRHKITKRGQNVTFRCDPISEHNRLYWYRQTLGQGPEFLTYFQNEAQLEKSRLLSDRFSAERPKGSFSTLEIQRTEQGDSAMYLCASTPSQLEPPLHFGNGTRLTVT.

This clonotype came up many times. The CDR3 protein is CASSLLETQYF. In DNA, the CDR3 is TGTGCCAGCAGCTTGTTGGAGACCCAGTACTTC. The chain joins TRBV11-2 to TRBJ2-5; no reliable D call. V lost 3 bases, J lost 5 bases, and 4 bases lay in between. Per germline, CDR1 SGHAT and CDR2 FQNNGV. CDR3 length: 11 residues.

This clonotype has just a few counts. Here the CDR3 reads CASQDIGSYEQYF. The CDR3 nucleotides are TGTGCCAGCCAAGACATCGGCTCCTACGAGCAGTACTTC. The rearrangement links TRBV2 to TRBJ2-7; D gene uncertain. V was shortened by 8 bases and J by 0 bases, with 11 bases between the two germline ends. The CDR3 loop spans 13 amino acids. CDR1 and CDR2 (germline): SNHLY, FYNNEI.

Many counts were recorded for this clonotype. The chain recombines TRBV7-9 with TRBJ2-2; TRBD1 aligns across 9 bases. This CDR3 spans 17 amino acids. The V segment lost 5 bases and the J segment 5 bases; nucleotides outside the gene matches: 12. Germline-derived CDR1 and CDR2 are SEHNR and FQNEAQ (reference sequence). The CDR3 sequence is CASSQRRTGVRTGELFF. In DNA form, the CDR3 reads TGTGCCAGCAGCCAAAGGAGGACAGGGGTTCGTACCGGGGAGCTGTTTTTT.

This clonotype was recorded at least ten times. This chain uses TRBV2 with TRBJ1-2; D not resolved. Trimming pared 6 bases from V and 2 bases from J, leaving 10 bases between. CDR1 is SNHLY and CDR2 is FYNNEI in the germline V gene. This CDR3 spans 13 amino acids. The CDR3 nucleotides are TGTGCCAGCAGCGCCGACATCAACTATGGCTACACCTTC. Translation gives CASSADINYGYTF.

This clonotype was found a few times. The V and J genes are TRBV15 and TRBJ2-7; 10 bases fit TRBD2. The CDR3 runs to 17 residues. Trimming took 4 bases from V and 2 from J; bases not matched to a gene: 11. Germline assignment: CDR1 LNHNV and CDR2 YYDKDF (reference sequence). In nucleotides, the CDR3 is TGTGCCACCAGCAACCCCACCACCGGGACTAGCGCCTACGAGCAGTACTTC. Its translation: CATSNPTTGTSAYEQYF.

The rearrangement links TRBV7-2 to TRBJ2-7; D perhaps matches TRBD2 (5 bases). Germline assignment: CDR1 SGHTA and CDR2 FQGNSA. Trimming cost V 0 bases and J 3 bases, with 12 bases left between them. The CDR3 sequence is 15 residues long. The CDR3 sequence: CASSLASSGDYEQYF. CDR3 bases: TGTGCCAGCAGCTTAGCTTCGTCCGGGGACTACGAGCAGTACTTC.

This clonotype was found a few times. The chain joins TRBV18 to TRBJ2-3; 7 nucleotides agree with TRBD2. The V segment lost 3 bases and the J segment 0 bases; nucleotides outside the gene matches: 9. The CDR3 totals 17 residues. CDR1 and CDR2 from the germline V gene are KGHSH and LQKENI. The CDR3 sequence: CASSPWSSGVSTDTQYF. The CDR3, as DNA: TGTGCCAGCTCACCTTGGTCTAGCGGAGTGAGCACAGATACGCAGTATTTT.

In its sample, this clonotype was seen many times. The rearrangement joins TRBV5-1 to TRBJ1-1, with unresolved D. Looked up from germline, CDR1 is SGHRS and CDR2 is YFSETQ. V was pared by 0 bases and J by 2 bases, with 8 bases between. The CDR3 sequence is 14 residues long. In DNA form, the CDR3 reads TGCGCCAGCAGCTTGGACCAGATAAACACTGAAGCTTTCTTT. Translation: CASSLDQINTEAFF.

This clonotype was counted a few times. The rearrangement links TRBV5-1 to TRBJ2-7; TRBD2 might be the D (5 bases). V was cut by 0 bases and J by 6 bases, with 13 bases left in between. Germline assignment: CDR1 SGHRS and CDR2 YFSETQ. This CDR3 is built from 14 residues. The CDR3 DNA sequence: TGCGCCAGCAGCTTGGGGGCTAGCAGCGGCGAGCAGTACTTC. It yields the protein CASSLGASSGEQYF. The complete variable domain, with remaining parts taken from reference TRBV5-1 and TRBJ2-7, reads KAGVTQTPRYLIKTRGQQVTLSCSPISGHRSVSWYQQTPGQGLQFLFEYFSETQRNKGNFPGRFSGRQFSNSRSEMNVSTLELGDSALYLCASSLGASSGEQYFGPGTRLTVT.

This clonotype was found a few times. The V call is TRBV24-1, the J call TRBJ2-5; 7 bases map to TRBD1. V lost 4 bases and J lost 7; bases outside the gene matches: 11. This CDR3 region has 15 residues. Germline V gives CDR1 KGHDR, CDR2 SFDVKD. CDR3 sequence (DNA): TGTGCCACCAGTGACGCGGACAGGCCCAGGGGGACCCAGTACTTC. The encoded protein is CATSDADRPRGTQYF.